These T cell receptor beta chains were read from a single sample in a study of shared clonotypes between healthy human individuals. Libraries were prepared by immunoSEQ multiplex PCR; TCRdb keeps only in-frame clonotypes and omits some of them. The sample lists over a million clones, approximately 78% occurring once. The specimen sequenced was memory CD4+ T cells from PBMCs. The receptors derive from a man aged 18 to 35 in good health. Some clones in this sample may be carry-over from other donors' samples. The CDR3 runs from the conserved cysteine through the conserved F or W. Each record gives: CDR3 DNA, CDR3 protein, J gene, D gene, clone size, V gene. The D gene is left open where the match is weak. Rows may omit the clone size; those that give it use once, few, many or a size class.

CDR3 DNA: TGTGCCAGCAGATTTACGGGACAGCTAAACTATGGCTACACCTTC
CDR3 protein: CASRFTGQLNYGYTF
J gene: TRBJ1-2
D gene: TRBD1
clone size: -
V gene: TRBV28

CDR3 DNA: TGTGCCAGCAGTTTATGGGCAGGGGGCGGAGAGACCCAGTACTTC
CDR3 protein: CASSLWAGGGETQYF
J gene: TRBJ2-5
D gene: TRBD1
clone size: few
V gene: TRBV28

CDR3 DNA: TGTGCCAGCAGCTTAGATTACACGATGATCCGACAAGGCACAGATACGCAGTATTTT
CDR3 protein: CASSLDYTMIRQGTDTQYF
J gene: TRBJ2-3
D gene: -
clone size: -
V gene: TRBV7-9

CDR3 DNA: TGCGCCAGCAGCTTGGCAGGTACAAACATTCAGTACTTC
CDR3 protein: CASSLAGTNIQYF
J gene: TRBJ2-4
D gene: -
clone size: -
V gene: TRBV5-1

CDR3 DNA: TGTGCCAGTAAATTACAGGGGGCCTATGGCTACACCTTC
CDR3 protein: CASKLQGAYGYTF
J gene: TRBJ1-2
D gene: TRBD1
clone size: -
V gene: TRBV19

CDR3 DNA: TGTGCCAGCAGCTCAGCCGGGACAGGGAGATTTGCTTACGGCTACACCTTC
CDR3 protein: CASSSAGTGRFAYGYTF
J gene: TRBJ1-2
D gene: TRBD1
clone size: -
V gene: TRBV5-4

CDR3 DNA: TGTGCCAGCAGTTTCAGGGGGTTGCCCCAGCATTTT
CDR3 protein: CASSFRGLPQHF
J gene: TRBJ1-5
D gene: TRBD1
clone size: -
V gene: TRBV28

CDR3 DNA: TGTGCCAGCGGAGACACGAAGTCTGGAAACACCATATATTTT
CDR3 protein: CASGDTKSGNTIYF
J gene: TRBJ1-3
D gene: -
clone size: -
V gene: TRBV6-1

CDR3 DNA: TGTGCCAGCAGTGACACGACTAGCGGGGGAAGACAGCAGTTCTTC
CDR3 protein: CASSDTTSGGRQQFF
J gene: TRBJ2-1
D gene: TRBD2
clone size: once
V gene: TRBV6-1

CDR3 DNA: TGTGCCAGCAGCTCGGGGAATCTACTAGTCAATGAGCAGTTCTTC
CDR3 protein: CASSSGNLLVNEQFF
J gene: TRBJ2-1
D gene: -
clone size: -
V gene: TRBV9

CDR3 DNA: TGCGCCAGCACTGCCGACGGGTATGAAGCTTTCTTT
CDR3 protein: CASTADGYEAFF
J gene: TRBJ1-1
D gene: -
clone size: -
V gene: TRBV10-2

CDR3 DNA: TGTGCCAGCATACGGCAACAGGGGGCAGATACGCAGTATTTT
CDR3 protein: CASIRQQGADTQYF
J gene: TRBJ2-3
D gene: TRBD1
clone size: -
V gene: TRBV2

CDR3 DNA: TGTGCCAGCAGCTCCTTAGGGGGAGGATCCTACGAGCAGTACTTC
CDR3 protein: CASSSLGGGSYEQYF
J gene: TRBJ2-7
D gene: -
clone size: -
V gene: TRBV7-2

CDR3 DNA: TGCGCCAGCGGCACAGGGATTACTGAAGCTTTCTTT
CDR3 protein: CASGTGITEAFF
J gene: TRBJ1-1
D gene: -
clone size: -
V gene: TRBV4-1

CDR3 DNA: TGTGCCAGTAGTGTGGAGGCGGACAGCCAAGAGACCCAGTACTTC
CDR3 protein: CASSVEADSQETQYF
J gene: TRBJ2-5
D gene: -
clone size: -
V gene: TRBV19

CDR3 DNA: TGTGCCACCCTCCCCAGGGGGTTCACAGATACGCAGTATTTT
CDR3 protein: CATLPRGFTDTQYF
J gene: TRBJ2-3
D gene: TRBD1
clone size: -
V gene: TRBV6-1

CDR3 DNA: TGTGCCAGCAGCCTAACGGCAGGAACAACCAAAAACATTCAGTACTTC
CDR3 protein: CASSLTAGTTKNIQYF
J gene: TRBJ2-4
D gene: -
clone size: -
V gene: TRBV7-3

CDR3 DNA: TGTGCCAGCTCACGACTTGCGACAGGGGATGGCTACACCTTC
CDR3 protein: CASSRLATGDGYTF
J gene: TRBJ1-2
D gene: TRBD1
clone size: -
V gene: TRBV18

CDR3 DNA: TGCGCCAGCAGCCAAGATAGGGACGGAGAAAACATTCAGTACTTC
CDR3 protein: CASSQDRDGENIQYF
J gene: TRBJ2-4
D gene: -
clone size: -
V gene: TRBV4-3

CDR3 DNA: TGTGCCAGCAGTGACCCGGGACAGGGTGTTAACGAGCAGTACTTC
CDR3 protein: CASSDPGQGVNEQYF
J gene: TRBJ2-7
D gene: TRBD1
clone size: -
V gene: TRBV6-1

CDR3 DNA: TGTGCCAGTAGTATAGCTACTAGCGGTCAGTTCTTC
CDR3 protein: CASSIATSGQFF
J gene: TRBJ2-1
D gene: TRBD2
clone size: -
V gene: TRBV19

CDR3 DNA: TGTGCCAGCAGTTTACGTCCCACAGGAGGGGGGCGGACGACTGAAGCTTTCTTT
CDR3 protein: CASSLRPTGGGRTTEAFF
J gene: TRBJ1-1
D gene: -
clone size: -
V gene: TRBV27

CDR3 DNA: TGTGCCAGCTCCATACGGGGGGGCTATGGGGCCAACGTCCTGACTTTC
CDR3 protein: CASSIRGGYGANVLTF
J gene: TRBJ2-6
D gene: TRBD2
clone size: -
V gene: TRBV11-2

CDR3 DNA: TGCAGTGCTAGGGGGGGAAACGAGCAGTACTTC
CDR3 protein: CSARGGNEQYF
J gene: TRBJ2-7
D gene: -
clone size: -
V gene: TRBV20-1

CDR3 DNA: TGTGCCAGCAGTACGGACAGCAACAATCAGCCCCAGCATTTT
CDR3 protein: CASSTDSNNQPQHF
J gene: TRBJ1-5
D gene: -
clone size: few
V gene: TRBV2

CDR3 DNA: TGTGCCAGCACCAGAGACAGGGGGAACTATGGCTACACCTTC
CDR3 protein: CASTRDRGNYGYTF
J gene: TRBJ1-2
D gene: TRBD1
clone size: once
V gene: TRBV5-8

CDR3 DNA: TGTGCCAGCTCACCAGCGGATTCTAACTATGGCTACACCTTC
CDR3 protein: CASSPADSNYGYTF
J gene: TRBJ1-2
D gene: -
clone size: -
V gene: TRBV18

CDR3 DNA: TGTGCCAGCTCACCCGGGCAGGGGGGCGATCAGCCCCAGCATTTT
CDR3 protein: CASSPGQGGDQPQHF
J gene: TRBJ1-5
D gene: TRBD1
clone size: many
V gene: TRBV18

CDR3 DNA: TGTGCCAGCAGTCTCAACAGGGTGTACACCTTC
CDR3 protein: CASSLNRVYTF
J gene: TRBJ1-2
D gene: -
clone size: -
V gene: TRBV28

CDR3 DNA: TGTGCCTGGAGTGGGCTGGAATACAATGAGCAGTTCTTC
CDR3 protein: CAWSGLEYNEQFF
J gene: TRBJ2-1
D gene: -
clone size: once
V gene: TRBV30

CDR3 DNA: TGTGCCAGCAGCCCCGGGACTAGCCCCAAAAACATTCAGTACTTC
CDR3 protein: CASSPGTSPKNIQYF
J gene: TRBJ2-4
D gene: TRBD2
clone size: -
V gene: TRBV9

CDR3 DNA: TGTGCCAGCAGCCGATCAGGATCTAATGAAAAACTGTTTTTT
CDR3 protein: CASSRSGSNEKLFF
J gene: TRBJ1-4
D gene: -
clone size: -
V gene: TRBV5-4

CDR3 DNA: TGTGCCAGCAGTTCCCACGACAGCTCCTACGAGCAGTACTTC
CDR3 protein: CASSSHDSSYEQYF
J gene: TRBJ2-7
D gene: -
clone size: few
V gene: TRBV6-6

CDR3 DNA: TGTGCCAGCTCACTCCAACTAGCGGGGGGCTCTGGGGCCAACGTCCTGACTTTC
CDR3 protein: CASSLQLAGGSGANVLTF
J gene: TRBJ2-6
D gene: TRBD2
clone size: -
V gene: TRBV18

CDR3 DNA: TGCGCCAGCAGTCAGCCGCCGGACGAAAAACTGTTTTTT
CDR3 protein: CASSQPPDEKLFF
J gene: TRBJ1-4
D gene: -
clone size: -
V gene: TRBV5-1

CDR3 DNA: TGTGCCAGCAGCCTTGACCCGGAGGTGGCCATATATTTT
CDR3 protein: CASSLDPEVAIYF
J gene: TRBJ1-3
D gene: -
clone size: -
V gene: TRBV5-5

CDR3 DNA: TGTGCCAGCAGCGCGGACCCGGCGCGGGAGCAGTTCTTC
CDR3 protein: CASSADPAREQFF
J gene: TRBJ2-1
D gene: -
clone size: -
V gene: TRBV4-2

CDR3 DNA: TGTGCCAGCAGCGAGGGACAGGGATACACCGGGGAGCTGTTTTTT
CDR3 protein: CASSEGQGYTGELFF
J gene: TRBJ2-2
D gene: TRBD1
clone size: -
V gene: TRBV5-6

CDR3 DNA: TGCGCCAGCAGCCAAGATTCCGTCGGGAGGGAGACCCAGTACTTC
CDR3 protein: CASSQDSVGRETQYF
J gene: TRBJ2-5
D gene: TRBD2
clone size: -
V gene: TRBV4-1

CDR3 DNA: TGTGCCAGCAGTTGGGCCGGGGAGCTGTTTTTT
CDR3 protein: CASSWAGELFF
J gene: TRBJ2-2
D gene: -
clone size: -
V gene: TRBV27

CDR3 DNA: TGTGCCAGCAGGGTCGACAGGGGGGAGCTGTACGAGCAGTACTTC
CDR3 protein: CASRVDRGELYEQYF
J gene: TRBJ2-7
D gene: TRBD1
clone size: -
V gene: TRBV2